This T cell receptor beta chain was retrieved from a study of molecular identifiers for immune sequencing clone quantification. Study observations and caveats: Under 1% of molecules in naive cells, but over 97% of effector molecules, belonged to clones above 20 RNA copies.

In germline, CDR1 is SEHNR, CDR2 FQNEAQ (reference sequence). Trimming shortened V by 5 bases and J by 0 bases, and 17 bases separated the two germline ends. The CDR3 has 17 residues. Using its own MiXCR run on the PCR reads, TCRdb lists one record per CDR3 protein. The sample holds around 460,000 distinct CDR3 sequences, around 25% seen once. In its sample, this clonotype was seen a few times. Its antigen remains unknown. In the sort, naive CD8 T cells were defined as CD8+CD4-CCR7+CD45RA+. The chain has TRBV7-9 and TRBJ2-1; maybe TRBD2 (6 bases). This TCR was recovered from a human donor in good health. Some libraries in this study had Jurkat cell RNA spiked in. Sequencing input: naive CD8+ T cells from blood, with Jurkat cell RNA spiked in. Subset in this sample: FACS-sorted CD8+CD4-CCR7+CD45RA+ naive T cells. The CDR3 loop reads CASSPQSGPSSYNEQFF. The DNA of the CDR3 is TGTGCCAGCAGCCCACAAAGCGGGCCGTCCTCCTACAATGAGCAGTTCTTC.